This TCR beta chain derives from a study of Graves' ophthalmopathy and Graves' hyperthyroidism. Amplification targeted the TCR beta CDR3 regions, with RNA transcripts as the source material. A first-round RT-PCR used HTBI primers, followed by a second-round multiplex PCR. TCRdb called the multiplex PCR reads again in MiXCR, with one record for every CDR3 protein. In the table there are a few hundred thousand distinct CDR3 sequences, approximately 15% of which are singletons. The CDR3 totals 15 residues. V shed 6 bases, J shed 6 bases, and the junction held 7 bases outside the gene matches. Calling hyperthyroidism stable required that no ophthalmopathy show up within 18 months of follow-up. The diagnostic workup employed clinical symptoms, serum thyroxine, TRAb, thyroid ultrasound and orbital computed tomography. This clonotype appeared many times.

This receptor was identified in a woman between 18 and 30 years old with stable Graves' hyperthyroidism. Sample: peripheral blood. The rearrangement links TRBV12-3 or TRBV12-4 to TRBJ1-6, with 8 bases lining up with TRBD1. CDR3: CASSRRTGLNSPLHF. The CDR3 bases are TGTGCCAGCAGCCGACGGACAGGGCTTAATTCACCCCTCCACTTT.